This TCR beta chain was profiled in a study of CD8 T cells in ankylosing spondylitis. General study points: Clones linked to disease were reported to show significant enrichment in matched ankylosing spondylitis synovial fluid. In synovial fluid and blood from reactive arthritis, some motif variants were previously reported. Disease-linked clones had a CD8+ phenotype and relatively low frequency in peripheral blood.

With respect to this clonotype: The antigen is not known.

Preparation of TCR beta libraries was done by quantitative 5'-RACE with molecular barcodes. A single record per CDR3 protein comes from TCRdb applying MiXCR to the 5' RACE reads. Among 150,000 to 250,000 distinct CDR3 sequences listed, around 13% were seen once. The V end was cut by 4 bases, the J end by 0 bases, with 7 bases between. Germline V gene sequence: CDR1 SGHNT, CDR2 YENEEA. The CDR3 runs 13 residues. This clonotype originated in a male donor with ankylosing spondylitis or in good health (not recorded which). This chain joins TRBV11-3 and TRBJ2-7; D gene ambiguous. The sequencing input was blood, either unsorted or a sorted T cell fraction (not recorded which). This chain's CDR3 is CASSSSPSYEQYF. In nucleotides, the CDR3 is TGTGCCAGCAGCTCCTCCCCCTCCTACGAGCAGTACTTC. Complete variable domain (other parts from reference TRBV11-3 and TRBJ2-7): EAGVVQSPRYKIIEKKQPVAFWCNPISGHNTLYWYLQNLGQGPELLIRYENEEAVDDSQLPKDRFSAERLKGVDSTLKIQPAELGDSAVYLCASSSSPSYEQYFGPGTRLTVT.